This T cell receptor beta chain was obtained from a study of T cells in Graves' hyperthyroidism and ophthalmopathy. V shed 8 bases and J shed 5 bases, with 19 bases lying between them. This CDR3 comprises 14 residues. The germline V gene encodes CDR1 ENHRY and CDR2 SYGVKD. This clonotype was counted between two and nine times. It was RNA transcripts that yielded the amplified TCR beta CDR3 regions. The HTBI primer set served for first-round RT-PCR of the TCR CDR3. TCRdb passed the multiplex PCR reads through MiXCR, listing each CDR3 protein once. The repertoire consists of around 450,000 distinct CDR3 sequences, with 15% to 19% occurring once and the leading ten covering around an eighth.

This receptor was obtained from a woman aged 18-35 years with Graves' hyperthyroidism. The rearrangement uses TRBV10-3 and TRBJ2-7, with D perhaps TRBD2 (6 bases). Sequencing input: blood. The CDR3 here is CAIQRRDRYDEQYF. The CDR3 nucleotides are TGTGCCATCCAGAGGCGGGATCGGTACGACGAGCAGTACTTC.